The 24 T cell receptor beta chains presented below share a single source sample, sequenced in a study of T cell responses to AZD1222 COVID-19 vaccine. Some clones are missing from TCRdb's copy, which holds only in-frame ones; the method was immunoSEQ multiplex PCR. The sample contains some 78,000 clones, roughly four fifths of which appear only once. The source was peripheral blood, collected 28 days after the second AZD1222 dose. These receptors all come from an adult who received the AZD1222 COVID-19 vaccine.

This rearrangement joins TRBV28 to TRBJ1-4, with 8 bases lining up with TRBD1. CDR3 size: 15 residues. V dropped 10 bases and J dropped 8; count of bases not matched to a gene: 15. The germline V gene encodes CDR1 MDHEN and CDR2 SYDVKM. CDR3 sequence (DNA): TGTGCCACCTGGACAGGGCTTCTTACGACGGAAAAACTGTTTTTT. Protein product: CATWTGLLTTEKLFF.

This clone was found once. This rearrangement joins TRBV28 to TRBJ1-2, with a possible D match to TRBD1 (5 bases). The CDR3 contains 13 residues. CDR1 and CDR2 from the germline V gene are MDHEN and SYDVKM. V lost 8 bases to trimming and J lost 3 bases, with 13 bases between them. Here the CDR3 DNA reads TGTGCCAGCGGGGACCTTCACGACTATGGCTACACCTTC. Its protein product is CASGDLHDYGYTF.

The sample holds a few counts of this clone. This chain links TRBV9 with TRBJ1-2; D uncertain. The germline V and J ends were trimmed by 0 bases and 7 bases, with 10 bases remaining between them. CDR3 size: 13 residues. Germline assignment: CDR1 SGDLS and CDR2 YYNGEE. Written as DNA, the CDR3 is TGTGCCAGCAGCGTAGAGGAAGGACGTGGCTACACCTTC. Translated: CASSVEEGRGYTF.

CDR3 sequence: CASSTWDSRAGYTF. The CDR3 nucleotides read TGTGCCAGCAGCACCTGGGACAGTCGGGCTGGCTACACCTTC. V is TRBV9 and J is TRBJ1-2; TRBD1 matches 7 bases. Germline values: CDR1 SGDLS, CDR2 YYNGEE. Germline trimming cut 4 bases from V and 7 bases from J; bases unmatched to any gene: 10. The CDR3 covers 14 residues. The whole variable domain, remainder taken from reference TRBV9 and TRBJ1-2, is DSGVTQTPKHLITATGQRVTLRCSPRSGDLSVYWYQQSLDQGLQFLIQYYNGEERAKGNILERFSAQQFPDLHSELNLSSLELGDSALYFCASSTWDSRAGYTFGSGTRLTVV.

In this sample, this clone turned up once. The chain links TRBV18 to TRBJ1-5; tentatively, D is TRBD1 (6 bases). The CDR3 has 15 residues. V dropped 3 bases and J dropped 11 bases, with 20 bases sitting between them. Germline V gene data show CDR1 as KGHSH and CDR2 as LQKENI. The CDR3 loop is CASSPYQAGAGTQHF. CDR3 bases: TGTGCCAGCTCACCGTACCAGGCGGGGGCAGGGACCCAGCATTTT.

J is TRBJ2-7 and V is TRBV30, with D maybe TRBD2 (7 bases). V was cut by 5 bases and J by 2 bases, with 16 bases left in between. The CDR3 totals 14 residues. The germline CDR1 and CDR2 sequences are GTSNPN and SVGIG (reference sequence). The CDR3, as DNA: TGTGCCTGGGGGGGCGGGAGAGAGACCTACGAGCAGTACTTC. It translates to CAWGGGRETYEQYF.

This clone came up a few times. The J gene is TRBJ1-5, the V gene TRBV7-2; D gene ambiguous. The germline V gene has CDR1 SGHTA and CDR2 FQGNSA. V lost 1 base and J 2 bases, leaving 3 bases between the germline ends. CDR3 length: 13 residues. The CDR3 DNA follows: TGTGCCAGCAGCTTAGATGGCAATCAGCCCCAGCATTTT. Its protein is CASSLDGNQPQHF.

The rearrangement uses TRBV28 and TRBJ2-7, with unresolved D. Trimming stripped 4 bases from V and 2 bases from J, with 9 bases between. CDR1 and CDR2 from the germline V gene are MDHEN and SYDVKM. The CDR3 consists of 13 residues. The DNA for the CDR3 is TGTGCCAGCAGTTCCTCCTTACCCTACGAGCAGTACTTC. Translated, it gives CASSSSLPYEQYF.

The chain is built from TRBV28 and TRBJ2-1; 7 positions agree with TRBD1. From germline, CDR1 is MDHEN and CDR2 SYDVKM. The V and J ends lost 4 bases and 5 bases, in that order; junction bases with no gene match: 8. This CDR3 comprises 15 residues. The CDR3 DNA reads as TGTGCCAGCAGTTCTTTGAAGGGGGCGGACAATGAGCAGTTCTTC. This translates into CASSSLKGADNEQFF.

The chain links TRBV30 to TRBJ1-1; no firm D call. CDR1 GTSNPN and CDR2 SVGIG come from the germline V gene (reference sequence). V lost 2 bases to trimming and J lost 10 bases, with 17 bases between them. The CDR3 length is 13 residues. The chain's CDR3 is CAWSLDGGRSAFF. The CDR3 nucleotides read TGTGCCTGGAGTCTCGATGGAGGGAGATCAGCTTTCTTT. The entire variable domain, with the rest obtained from reference TRBV30 and TRBJ1-1, is as follows: SQTIHQWPATLVQPVGSPLSLECTVEGTSNPNLYWYRQAAGRGLQLLFYSVGIGQISSEVPQNLSASRPQDRQFILSSKKLLLSDSGFYLCAWSLDGGRSAFFGQGTRLTVV.

The chain uses TRBV7-9 and TRBJ2-5; D ambiguous. Germline CDR1 and CDR2: SEHNR and FQNEAQ (reference sequence). This CDR3 has 16 amino acids. V lost 4 bases and J lost 5, with 20 bases in between. Here the CDR3 DNA reads TGTGCCAGCAGCTCGCCGCTGGGCGGTGGGTATGAGACCCAGTACTTC. This gives the protein CASSSPLGGGYETQYF.

The genes are TRBV5-1 and TRBJ1-5; D perhaps matches TRBD1 (6 bases). Germline-derived CDR1 and CDR2 are SGHRS and YFSETQ. The CDR3 contains 15 residues. Trimming removed 0 bases from V and 7 bases from J, with 14 bases in between. In DNA, the CDR3 is TGCGCCAGCAGCTTGGCCGGCAGGGGCGGACAGCCCCAGCATTTT. Protein product: CASSLAGRGGQPQHF.

This chain links TRBV14 with TRBJ1-2; D unclear. CDR3 length: 14 amino acids. Trimming took off 1 base at V and 3 bases at J, with 9 bases between the two ends. CDR1 is SGHDN and CDR2 is FVKESK in the germline V gene. CDR3 DNA sequence: TGTGCCAGCAGCCAAGGCGAGGGTTACTATGGCTACACCTTC. Translation gives CASSQGEGYYGYTF.

This chain joins TRBV19 and TRBJ2-3; D is uncertain. The V end lost 7 bases, the J end lost 5 bases, and 10 bases lay between the germline ends. The V gene's germline CDR1 is LNHDA and CDR2 SQIVND (reference sequence). This CDR3 has 12 amino acids. The CDR3 sequence is CASTLDGDTQYF. In DNA, the CDR3 is TGTGCCAGTACCCTGGACGGAGATACGCAGTATTTT.

The chain links TRBV11-2 to TRBJ2-7; D perhaps matches TRBD1 (6 bases). The CDR3 consists of 11 residues. Germline loops: CDR1 SGHAT, CDR2 FQNNGV. V lost 7 bases and J lost 2, with 6 bases in between. CDR3 residues: CASKGAYEQYF. CDR3 DNA sequence: TGTGCCAGCAAGGGGGCCTACGAGCAGTACTTC. Full variable domain (missing parts from reference TRBV11-2 and TRBJ2-7): EAGVAQSPRYKIIEKRQSVAFWCNPISGHATLYWYQQILGQGPKLLIQFQNNGVVDDSQLPKDRFSAERLKGVDSTLKIQPAKLEDSAVYLCASKGAYEQYFGPGTRLTVT.

The V gene is TRBV18, the J gene TRBJ2-1; the match to TRBD2 covers 12 bases. The CDR3 consists of 16 residues. Germline V gene sequence: CDR1 KGHSH, CDR2 LQKENI. V lost 5 bases to trimming and J lost 10 bases; unmatched junction nucleotides: 12. The CDR3 region has the DNA TGTGCCAGCTCATCAAGGACTAGCGGGACCTTCGGGGAGCAGTTCTTC. Translation: CASSSRTSGTFGEQFF.

This chain joins TRBV27 and TRBJ1-2; D ambiguous. Germline V lookup: CDR1 MNHEY, CDR2 SMNVEV (reference sequence). The CDR3 loop spans 14 amino acids. Trimming stripped 6 bases from V and 4 bases from J, with 15 bases between. The CDR3 sequence: CASRPLDGSYGYTF. The CDR3 DNA reads TGTGCCAGCAGACCCCTCGACGGCTCCTATGGCTACACCTTC.

The rearrangement uses TRBV6-5 and TRBJ1-6; D remains unclear. Trimming removed 0 bases from V and 5 bases from J, with 2 bases in between. Germline CDR1 MNHEY, CDR2 SVGAGI. There are 13 residues in the CDR3. DNA for the CDR3: TGTGCCAGCAGTTACTCAGATAATTCACCCCTCCACTTT. This gives the protein CASSYSDNSPLHF.

V and J are TRBV11-2 and TRBJ2-1; D gene unclear. Germline CDR1 SGHAT, CDR2 FQNNGV. The V end was cut by 4 bases, the J end by 0 bases, with 13 bases between. The CDR3 sequence is 16 residues long. CDR3: CASSSRTVSSYNEQFF. Written as DNA, the CDR3 is TGTGCCAGCAGCTCAAGGACCGTGAGCTCCTACAATGAGCAGTTCTTC.

CDR3 loop: CASSPWTSVIPDTQYF. The CDR3 DNA sequence: TGTGCCAGCAGTCCCTGGACTAGCGTAATCCCAGATACGCAGTATTTT. The chain couples TRBV27 to TRBJ2-3, with TRBD2 matching 9 bases. Germline values: CDR1 MNHEY, CDR2 SMNVEV (reference sequence). J gave up 4 bases and V 5 bases, and 10 bases lay outside the gene matches. The CDR3 consists of 16 residues.

The chain employs TRBV3-1 (or the pseudogene TRBV3-2) and TRBJ1-4; no clear D. With 5 bases removed from V and 0 bases from J, the gap between germline ends came to 10 bases. The CDR3 totals 15 residues. CDR1 and CDR2 (germline): LGHDT, YNNKEL (reference sequence). The DNA for the CDR3 is TGTGCCAGCAGCGCCCACGGTGCAACTAATGAAAAACTGTTTTTT. This codes for CASSAHGATNEKLFF.

The V and J genes are TRBV10-3 and TRBJ2-5, with D perhaps matching TRBD1 or TRBD2 (6 bases each). The CDR3 has 13 residues. Germline assignment: CDR1 ENHRY and CDR2 SYGVKD. The V gene lost 5 bases and the J gene lost 5 bases, with 12 bases spanning the gap. This CDR3 reads CAISRGEWETQYF. CDR3 nucleotide sequence: TGTGCCATCAGTAGGGGGGAGTGGGAGACCCAGTACTTC.

The chain recombines TRBV27 with TRBJ1-2; tentative D call: TRBD1 (6 bases). The V end lost 3 bases, the J end lost 8 bases, and 28 bases lay between the germline ends. The CDR3 loop spans 18 amino acids. Germline-derived CDR1 and CDR2 are MNHEY and SMNVEV (reference sequence). The CDR3: CASSLSASLQGFRGGYTF. CDR3 in DNA: TGTGCCAGCAGTTTGTCCGCCTCGTTACAGGGCTTTAGAGGCGGCTACACCTTC.

This chain uses TRBV19 with TRBJ1-3; tentative D call: TRBD1 (5 bases). V was trimmed by 3 bases and J by 0 bases, leaving 9 bases between them. Germline V gene lookup returns CDR1 LNHDA and CDR2 SQIVND (reference sequence). The CDR3 sequence is 15 residues long. The CDR3 DNA reads TGTGCCAGTAGTATGGACATGTTCTCTGGAAACACCATATATTTT. The encoded protein is CASSMDMFSGNTIYF.